This TCR beta chain was sequenced in a study of cytomegalovirus exposure and HLA in healthy donors. Study-wide background: Among the 350 to 400 donors who were genotyped, 70% to 90% fell in the genetic ancestry cluster that is associated with self-reported Caucasian donors.

The CDR3 extends over 13 amino acids. Germline V CDR1 and CDR2: MGHDK, SYGVNS. V trimming: 5 bases; J trimming: 5 bases; junction bases outside the gene matches: 4. This PCR relied on a set of 60 Vbeta primers and 13 Jbeta primers. Sequenced by immunoSEQ multiplex PCR; TCRdb stores in-frame clones only, minus some. The data contain 180,000 or so clones, approximately 82% of them singletons. The specimen sequenced was PBMCs. The V call is TRBV25-1, the J call TRBJ1-1; 8 bases fit TRBD1. The sequence derives from a male donor in good health and CMV-seronegative. The CDR3 nucleotides read TGTGCCAGCAGTCGGACAGGGAGGACTGAAGCTTTCTTT. Translated, it gives CASSRTGRTEAFF.